One and the same sample provided the 18 T cell receptor beta chains below, sequenced in a study of shared clonotypes between healthy human individuals. Clones were sequenced by immunoSEQ multiplex PCR, and TCRdb holds only the in-frame ones, with some missing. This table holds millions of clones, approximately 94% found once. CD45RO-negative CD8 cells positively selected for CCR7 made up the naive population, which excluded terminally differentiated effector memory CD45RA+ cells. Material for sequencing was naive CD8+ T cells sorted from blood. Source of these receptors: a young man in good health.

The gene calls are TRBV2 and TRBJ1-5; possible D gene TRBD1, 6 bases. The CDR3 is made up of 15 amino acids. V dropped 5 bases and J dropped 7 bases, with 18 bases sitting between them. The germline V gene encodes CDR1 SNHLY and CDR2 FYNNEI. The CDR3 DNA reads TGTGCCAGCAGTATTTTAGGGGGGGCAGGACAGCCCCAGCATTTT. Residues: CASSILGGAGQPQHF.

This clone was seen just once. The J gene is TRBJ2-7, the V gene TRBV14; the match to TRBD2 covers 7 bases. This CDR3 has 13 amino acids. Germline-derived CDR1 and CDR2 are SGHDN and FVKESK. V lost 2 bases and J lost 7; bases outside the gene matches: 5. CDR3 region: CASSQIRGEEQYF. CDR3 nucleotides: TGTGCCAGCAGCCAAATACGGGGGGAAGAGCAGTACTTC.

The V and J genes are TRBV27 and TRBJ2-7; 8 bases agree with TRBD2. The CDR3 contains 16 residues. The junction had 13 bases not matched to a gene; V was cut back by 5 bases and J by 4 bases. Germline V gives CDR1 MNHEY, CDR2 SMNVEV (reference sequence). The CDR3 region has the DNA TGTGCCAGCAGTCCCCTGGAAGCGGGAGCTAAGTACGAGCAGTACTTC. This sequence encodes CASSPLEAGAKYEQYF.

This sequence joins TRBV21-1 and TRBJ1-1; the table's D call, TRBD1, was not checked against the DNA. TRBV21-1 is given as a pseudogene. The CDR3 spans 16 residues. CDR3 sequence: CASSARDSVMNTEAFF. In DNA, the CDR3 is TGTGCCAGCAGCGCTCGGGACAGTGTAATGAACACTGAAGCTTTCTTT.

The rearrangement links TRBV27 to TRBJ1-1, with a tentative D call TRBD1 (5 bases). This CDR3 is 13 amino acids long. From germline, CDR1 is MNHEY and CDR2 SMNVEV (reference sequence). Deletions cut 7 bases from V and 1 base from J, with 10 bases between. Here the CDR3 DNA reads TGTGCCAGCACCCGGACAAGGAACACTGAAGCTTTCTTT. It specifies CASTRTRNTEAFF.

This sequence joins TRBV11-2 and TRBJ2-7; perhaps TRBD1 as D (5 bases). CDR3 length: 15 amino acids. V was pared by 1 base and J by 3 bases, with 13 bases between. From germline, CDR1 is SGHAT and CDR2 FQNNGV. The CDR3 DNA reads as TGTGCCAGCAGCTTAGCCGCAGGGAATTTCTACGAGCAGTACTTC. Its translation: CASSLAAGNFYEQYF.

The V gene is TRBV7-9, the J gene TRBJ2-7, with 8 bases lining up with TRBD1. Germline values: CDR1 SEHNR, CDR2 FQNEAQ (reference sequence). This CDR3 region has 15 residues. Trimming took 4 bases from V and 1 from J; bases not matched to a gene: 6. The CDR3: CASSSTGEPSYEQYF. CDR3 nucleotides: TGTGCCAGCAGCTCGACAGGGGAACCGTCCTACGAGCAGTACTTC.

The chain joins TRBV11-2 to TRBJ2-5; TRBD2 is a possible D gene (5 bases). Trimming removed 5 bases from V and 2 bases from J, with 9 bases in between. The CDR3 extends over 13 amino acids. In germline, CDR1 is SGHAT, CDR2 FQNNGV. CDR3 in DNA: TGTGCCAGCAGCATACCGGGACAAGAGACCCAGTACTTC. Translated: CASSIPGQETQYF.

Regarding this clone: The identical CDR3 is also encoded by other nucleotide sequences in the sample. J is TRBJ2-1 and V is TRBV27; 11 bases map to TRBD2. CDR3 size: 15 residues. V shed 5 bases, J shed 5 bases, and the junction held 5 bases outside the gene matches. Germline values: CDR1 MNHEY, CDR2 SMNVEV (reference sequence). CDR3 DNA: TGTGCCAGCAGTGCCGGGACTAGCGGCCACAATGAGCAGTTCTTC. This translates into CASSAGTSGHNEQFF.

The genes are TRBV15 and TRBJ1-1; TRBD1 aligns across 10 bases. CDR3 length equals 17 residues. The trim removed 1 base at V and 1 base at J, leaving 6 bases unmatched. CDR1 is LNHNV and CDR2 is YYDKDF in the germline V gene (reference sequence). In DNA, the CDR3 is TGTGCCACCAGCAGAGGGGACAGGGGAAATGGGAACACTGAAGCTTTCTTT. It codes for CATSRGDRGNGNTEAFF.

The genes are TRBV5-1 and TRBJ2-7; 7 nucleotides align to TRBD1. This CDR3 has 15 residues. V lost 4 bases, J lost 3 bases, and 10 bases stayed unmatched. The germline V gene encodes CDR1 SGHRS and CDR2 YFSETQ. The CDR3 protein is CASSTGPQGVYEQYF. In nucleotides, the CDR3 is TGCGCCAGCAGCACCGGGCCCCAGGGGGTCTACGAGCAGTACTTC. Complete variable domain (other parts from reference TRBV5-1 and TRBJ2-7): KAGVTQTPRYLIKTRGQQVTLSCSPISGHRSVSWYQQTPGQGLQFLFEYFSETQRNKGNFPGRFSGRQFSNSRSEMNVSTLELGDSALYLCASSTGPQGVYEQYFGPGTRLTVT.

The CDR3, as DNA: TGTGCCAGCAGCTTGGGGACCTTAGGGGCGGGAGTAGGGGAGCAGTACTTC. Translated, it gives CASSLGTLGAGVGEQYF. The gene calls are TRBV5-6 and TRBJ2-7; TRBD2 aligns across 7 bases. The CDR3 runs 17 residues. Trimming cost V 0 bases and J 7 bases; bases outside gene matches: 16. In germline, CDR1 is SGHDT, CDR2 YYEEEE.

This clone was seen only once. Other nucleotide sequences from this sample produce the same CDR3. V gene TRBV11-2 combines with J gene TRBJ2-7; D call uncertain. Trimming cost V 3 bases and J 3 bases, with 9 bases left between them. Germline CDR1 is SGHAT and CDR2 is FQNNGV. The CDR3 consists of 13 residues. The CDR3 is CASSFGRFYEQYF. Written as DNA, the CDR3 is TGTGCCAGCAGCTTCGGCAGGTTCTACGAGCAGTACTTC.

This clone appeared once. This same CDR3 is encoded by further DNA sequences in the sample. The V and J genes are TRBV30 and TRBJ2-3; TRBD2 aligns across 12 bases. Germline assignment: CDR1 GTSNPN and CDR2 SVGIG (reference sequence). V gave up 0 bases and J gave up 3 bases; unmatched junction bases: 1. This CDR3 comprises 15 residues. CDR3 sequence reads: CAWSVLAGGTDTQYF. CDR3 bases: TGTGCCTGGAGTGTACTAGCGGGGGGAACAGATACGCAGTATTTT.

The chain recombines TRBV7-6 with TRBJ2-5, with TRBD2 identical over 8 bases. Germline V gene lookup returns CDR1 SGHVS and CDR2 FNYEAQ. V was clipped by 5 bases and J by 3 bases; unmatched bases: 5. CDR3 length: 14 residues. CDR3 amino acids: CASSPYGGEETQYF. In DNA, the CDR3 is TGTGCCAGCAGCCCGTACGGGGGGGAAGAGACCCAGTACTTC.

The chain couples TRBV27 to TRBJ1-6; the D gene is possibly TRBD1 (6 bases). The V end lost 7 bases, the J end lost 8 bases, and 24 bases lay between the germline ends. Germline CDR1 MNHEY, CDR2 SMNVEV (reference sequence). This CDR3 has 17 amino acids. For the CDR3, the DNA is TGTGCCAGCACCCTGGCAGGGGTGGAGGGTCCATATTCACCCCTCCACTTT. It codes for CASTLAGVEGPYSPLHF.

The CDR3 is CASSPSRDRLHEQYF. CDR3 bases: TGCGCCAGCAGCCCCAGCCGGGACAGGCTCCACGAGCAGTACTTC. The J gene is TRBJ2-7, the V gene TRBV4-1; 8 nucleotides match TRBD1. The CDR3 contains 15 residues. CDR1 and CDR2 from the germline V gene are MGHRA and YSYEKL. J lost 5 bases, V lost 4 bases, and 10 bases had no gene match.

J is TRBJ2-2 and V is TRBV10-1, with D perhaps matching TRBD1 (6 bases). Per the germline V gene, CDR1 is WNHNN and CDR2 is SYGVQD (reference sequence). Trimming took off 6 bases at V and 3 bases at J, with 11 bases between the two ends. The CDR3 is 14 residues long. The CDR3 reads CASSEYRDTGELFF. The CDR3 bases are TGCGCCAGCAGCGAATACAGGGACACCGGGGAGCTGTTTTTT.